This T cell receptor beta chain was captured in a study of blood T cell repertoires in COVID-19. Study summary: Samples representing acute and convalescent COVID-19 were sourced from the United States, Italy and Spain. From T cells, B-cell-depleted T cells, or PBMCs came the material, which was cDNA or gDNA.

How the authors handled the data: For nucleated cells, counts were estimated from reference gene primer amplification. TCRdb's table, derived via immunoSEQ multiplex PCR, lists solely in-frame clones and lacks some. V and J calls and clone size are those listed in that table; D and trimming were worked out from the DNA. The table has fewer than 90,000 clones, 86% seen once. The CDR3 covers 18 residues. Germline values: CDR1 LGHDT, CDR2 YNNKEL (reference sequence). V lost 0 bases and J lost 2; bases outside the gene matches: 11. The chain links TRBV3-1 (or the pseudogene TRBV3-2) to TRBJ2-3; TRBD1 agrees at 7 bases. Sequencing was done on a sample of peripheral blood. This receptor was obtained from a man aged 30 to 39 with acute or convalescent COVID-19. CDR3 protein: CASSQDYFGTEATDTQYF. CDR3 DNA sequence: TGTGCCAGCAGCCAAGATTATTTTGGGACAGAAGCCACAGATACGCAGTATTTT.